These T cell receptor beta chains were read from a single sample in a study of early T cells in non-severe SARS-CoV-2 infection. TCRdb independently ran MiXCR on the 5' RACE reads; one entry per CDR3 protein. The data contain 45,000 to 70,000 distinct CDR3 sequences, roughly 8% of them singletons. Sample: whole blood, taken at baseline. The receptor set was obtained from an adult who was a healthcare worker with PCR-confirmed SARS-CoV-2 infection or an uninfected control (not recorded which). Both conserved end residues are part of each CDR3. D genes are given only for firm matches. Not every row has a clone size; where given, it reads once, few, many or a size class.

j_call	cdr3_length	d_call	clone_size	v_call	cdr3_aa	cdr3_nt
TRBJ2-7	15	TRBD2	once	TRBV4-2	CASSQRLADPYEQCF	TGTGCCAGCAGCCAAAGGCTAGCGGATCCCTACGAGCAGTGCTTC
TRBJ1-1	14	NA	NA	TRBV7-9	CASSLVMGVTEAFF	TGTGCCAGCAGCTTAGTAATGGGGGTTACTGAAGCTTTCTTT
TRBJ2-2	18	TRBD2	few	TRBV11-2	CASRKRTSGTSNVGELFF	TGTGCCAGCAGAAAAAGGACTAGCGGGACCTCCAATGTCGGGGAGCTGTTTTTT
TRBJ2-5	15	NA	NA	TRBV10-3	CAISDLGQFGETQYF	TGTGCCATCAGTGATTTAGGACAGTTCGGAGAGACCCAGTACTTC
TRBJ1-2	14	NA	many	TRBV11-2	CASSLIRTPLGYTF	TGTGCCAGCAGCCTCATAAGGACCCCGCTTGGCTACACCTTC
TRBJ2-1	15	TRBD2	few	TRBV28	CASSFKRDPYNEQFF	TGTGCCAGCAGTTTCAAGCGGGACCCCTACAATGAGCAGTTCTTC
TRBJ1-1	15	TRBD1	few	TRBV12-3/TRBV12-4	CASSPGGLMNTEAFF	TGTGCCAGCAGTCCAGGGGGACTCATGAACACTGAAGCTTTCTTT
TRBJ2-7	16	NA	few	TRBV6-6	CASSYSSFNSIYEQYF	TGTGCCAGCAGTTACTCGAGTTTTAACAGTATCTACGAGCAGTACTTC
TRBJ2-7	14	NA	many	TRBV4-1	CASSQDRSSYEQYF	TGCGCCAGCAGCCAAGATCGAAGCTCCTACGAGCAGTACTTC
TRBJ2-1	16	NA	many	TRBV7-8	CASSLYQMTPYNEQFF	TGTGCCAGCAGCTTATACCAAATGACTCCCTACAATGAGCAGTTCTTC
TRBJ2-1	14	TRBD1	few	TRBV20-1	CSANTGGGYNEQFF	TGCAGTGCTAATACAGGGGGTGGATACAATGAGCAGTTCTTC
TRBJ2-7	13	NA	many	TRBV7-9	CASSSPASYEQYF	TGTGCCAGCAGCTCGCCAGCGTCCTACGAGCAGTACTTC
TRBJ2-5	9	NA	many	TRBV2	CARRETQYF	TGTGCCAGAAGAGAGACCCAGTACTTC
TRBJ2-1	14	NA	many	TRBV25-1	CASSEPGSYNEQFF	TGTGCCAGCAGTGAGCCGGGGTCCTACAATGAGCAGTTCTTC